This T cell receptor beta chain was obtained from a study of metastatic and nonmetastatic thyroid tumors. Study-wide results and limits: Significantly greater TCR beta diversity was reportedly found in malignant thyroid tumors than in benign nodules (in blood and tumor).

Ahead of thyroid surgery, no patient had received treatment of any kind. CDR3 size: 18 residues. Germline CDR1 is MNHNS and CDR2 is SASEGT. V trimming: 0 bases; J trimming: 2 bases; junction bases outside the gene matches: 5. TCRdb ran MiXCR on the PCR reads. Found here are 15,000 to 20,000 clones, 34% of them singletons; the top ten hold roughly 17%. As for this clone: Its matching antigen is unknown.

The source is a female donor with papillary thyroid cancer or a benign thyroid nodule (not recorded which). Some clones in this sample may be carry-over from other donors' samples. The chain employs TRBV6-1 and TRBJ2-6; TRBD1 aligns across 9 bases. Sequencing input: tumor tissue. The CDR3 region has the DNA TGTGCCAGCAGTGAAGCTGGGACAGGGTCCCCTGGGGCCAACGTCCTGACTTTC. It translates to CASSEAGTGSPGANVLTF.